What follows describes a single T cell receptor beta chain. Its specificity is not known. V was clipped by 3 bases and J by 0 bases; unmatched bases: 7. Per germline, CDR1 SGHDT and CDR2 YYEEEE. There are 16 residues in the CDR3. Addition of a universal primer site occurred through template switching, and cDNA carried unique molecular identifiers. TCRdb called the 5' RACE reads again in MiXCR, with one record for every CDR3 protein. Of hundreds of thousands of distinct CDR3 sequences listed, 5.5% to 6.5% were seen once; the top ten hold around 1.9%. These data originate in a study of identical twins. Study-level results: In drawing conclusions, the study used cross-sectional statistical analysis and did not follow the same donors.

The sequenced material came from naive T cells sorted from blood. The chain combines TRBV5-6 with TRBJ2-7, with TRBD2 matching 9 bases. This TCR came from a man in his late teens or twenties in good health. CDR3 in DNA: TGTGCCAGCAGCTCAAGACTAGCGGCTAGCTCCTACGAGCAGTACGTC. It is translated as CASSSRLAASSYEQYV.